Given below is one T cell receptor beta chain in context. Its antigen remains unidentified. Per-nucleotide qualities are absent, and no much larger clonotype sits a single base away. The time point label, read with the paper, signifies: progressive disease on ibrutinib. Roughly 2 micrograms of genomic DNA were extracted from cryopreserved PBMCs for TCR beta library preparation. High-throughput TCR beta sequencing was performed on longitudinal blood samples from CLL patients receiving ibrutinib monotherapy. The patients took part in an open-label, single-center phase 2 trial of ibrutinib monotherapy. V and J are trimmed by 2 bases and 5 bases, and the gene matches miss 8 bases of the junction. The CDR3 runs 16 residues from the cysteine to the phenylalanine. Only the CDR3 region is kept as DNA, spanning 48 bases read in frame from base 1. In the germline V gene, CDR1 corresponds to MGHRA and CDR2 to YSYEKL.

The data stem from a study of cytotoxic CD8 clonotypes in ibrutinib-treated CLL (dated by TCRdb to the early 2020s). A note on the overall study: The cohort had ten to twelve relapsed/refractory and 15 treatment-naive patients; approximately 18 were IGHV unmutated. Longitudinal samples were obtainable from 26 of the 86 participants in the trial. Cryopreserved peripheral blood mononuclear cells were obtained before treatment, at response, and at either sustained remission or disease progression. Responses were partial in 25 or so patients and complete in 2; after median approximately 5.5 years follow-up, around 15 stayed in remission and around 12 progressed. Samples at response were collected after a median of roughly 13 months of treatment, with a range of about 6 to 40 months. All remission and progressive disease samples were collected while patients were still receiving ibrutinib. Samples averaged roughly 260,000 productive templates and 94,082 productive rearrangements. Points the paper makes about the study in general: Baseline clonality exceeded that of age-matched healthy donors and correlated strongly with circulating CD8+ T-cell counts. Public clonotypes were rare and either shrank or stayed stable during treatment, and the rise in clonality at ibrutinib response reflected expansion of private clonotypes. An increase in clonality was observed at ibrutinib response, with clonality remaining stable during sustained remission and falling back toward baseline at progression. Sampling times were not matched between sustained-remission and progressing patients, and lymph node repertoires were not studied.

Each clonotype received, on average, around 10x coverage in deep resolution sequencing performed on a MiSeq, where the target depth lay between 1 in 1 million and 1 in 200,000 T cells. The immunoSEQ hsTCRB Kit was used to generate TCR beta libraries. The source study handled its data this way. The data were analyzed with ImmunoSEQ Analyzer and ImmunoSEQ Data Assistant, and V, D and J gene assignments followed IMGT definitions. Clonality, which ranges from 0 to 1, was calculated as one minus the normalized Shannon entropy of productive rearrangement frequencies. Public clonotype analysis was restricted to overrepresented clonotypes comprising at least 0.05% of each patient's repertoire. Roughly 13 age-matched healthy donor repertoires from immuneACCESS were used as controls for clonality. Imported from immuneACCESS, the table was reduced by TCRdb to in-frame sequences with V and J called. These copies leave out some clones; in studies compared against another copy, an unresolved V gene accounts for under half, and the cause of the remainder is not known. The DNA gave D and trimming, while V, J and clone size come from that table. Recorded for this sample are under 300,000 clones; around 77% of them occurred a single time. The top ten hold about 6% of the sample.

The chain joins TRBV4-1 to TRBJ2-3, with 9 junctional bases fitting TRBD1. Material: PBMCs, obtained at disease progression, from a patient treated with ibrutinib. The source of this sequence is a human donor with chronic lymphocytic leukemia. The DNA sequence is TGCGCCAGCAGCCAACCCAACAGGGGGCGAAAAGATACGCAGTATTTT. This gives the protein CASSQPNRGRKDTQYF.